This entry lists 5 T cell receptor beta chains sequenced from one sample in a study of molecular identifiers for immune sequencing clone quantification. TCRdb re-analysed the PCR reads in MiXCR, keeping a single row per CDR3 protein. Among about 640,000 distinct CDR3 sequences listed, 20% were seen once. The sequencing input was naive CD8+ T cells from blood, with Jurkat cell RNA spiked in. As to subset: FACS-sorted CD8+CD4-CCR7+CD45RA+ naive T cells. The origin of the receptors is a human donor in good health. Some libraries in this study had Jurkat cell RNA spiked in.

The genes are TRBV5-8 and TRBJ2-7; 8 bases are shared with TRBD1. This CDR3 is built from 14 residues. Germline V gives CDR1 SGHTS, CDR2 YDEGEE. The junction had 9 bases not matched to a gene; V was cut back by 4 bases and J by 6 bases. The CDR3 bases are TGTGCCAGCAGCCCCCACCAGGGGGCGTCCGAGCAGTACTTC. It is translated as CASSPHQGASEQYF.

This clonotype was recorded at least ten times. For the CDR3, the DNA is TGCAGCATAAATTGGGAGGGTAATGAGCAGTTCTTC. It specifies CSINWEGNEQFF. The rearrangement joins TRBV29-1 to TRBJ2-1; TRBD2 agrees at 7 bases. Germline lookup yields CDR1 SQVTM and CDR2 ANQGSEA. The ends lost 8 bases at V and 7 bases at J; junction bases unmatched: 8. CDR3 length: 12 amino acids.

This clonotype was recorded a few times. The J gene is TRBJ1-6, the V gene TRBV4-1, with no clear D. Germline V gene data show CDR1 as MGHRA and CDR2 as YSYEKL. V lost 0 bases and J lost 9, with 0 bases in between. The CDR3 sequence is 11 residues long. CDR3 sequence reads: CASSQDSPLHF. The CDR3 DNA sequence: TGCGCCAGCAGCCAAGATTCACCCCTCCACTTT.

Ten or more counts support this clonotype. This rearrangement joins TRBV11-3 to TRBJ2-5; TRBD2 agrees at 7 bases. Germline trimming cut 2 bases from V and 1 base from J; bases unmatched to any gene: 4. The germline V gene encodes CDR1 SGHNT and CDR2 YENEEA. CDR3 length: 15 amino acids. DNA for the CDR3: TGTGCCAGCAGCTTAAGGGCTAGCGGCCAAGAGACCCAGTACTTC. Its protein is CASSLRASGQETQYF.

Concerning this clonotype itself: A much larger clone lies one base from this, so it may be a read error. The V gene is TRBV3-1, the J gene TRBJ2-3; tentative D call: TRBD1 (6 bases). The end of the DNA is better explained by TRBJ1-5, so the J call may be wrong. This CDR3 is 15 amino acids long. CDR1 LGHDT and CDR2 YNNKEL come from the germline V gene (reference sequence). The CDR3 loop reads CASSQPGQVVDTQHF. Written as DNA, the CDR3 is TGTGCCAGCAGCCAACCGGGACAAGTTGTAGATACGCAGCATTTT.